The entry that follows covers one TCR beta chain sequence. Its target is unknown. The data were obtained in a study of cytomegalovirus exposure and HLA in healthy donors. With V trimmed by 6 bases and J by 5 bases, 7 bases remained unmatched. Germline V lookup: CDR1 MNHEY, CDR2 SMNVEV (reference sequence). This CDR3 contains 14 residues. PCR used 60 Vbeta primers and 13 Jbeta primers. Assay used: immunoSEQ multiplex PCR; TCRdb lists only in-frame clones, some missing. Seen here are approximately 180,000 clones, 80% to 85% observed once, and the top ten hold around 1%. Study-wide points: Reportedly, TCR beta sequences accurately predicted HLA-A and HLA-B alleles in most subjects. A previous analysis found most TCR beta V segments productive roughly 87% or roughly 30% of the time.

The source of this sequence is a woman aged 40 to 50 in good health and CMV-seronegative. Sequencing used PBMCs. The chain links TRBV27 to TRBJ1-2, with 9 bases aligning to TRBD1. The CDR3 bases are TGTGCCAGCAGCTTTACGGGACAGGGTTATGGCTACACCTTC. Amino acid sequence: CASSFTGQGYGYTF.